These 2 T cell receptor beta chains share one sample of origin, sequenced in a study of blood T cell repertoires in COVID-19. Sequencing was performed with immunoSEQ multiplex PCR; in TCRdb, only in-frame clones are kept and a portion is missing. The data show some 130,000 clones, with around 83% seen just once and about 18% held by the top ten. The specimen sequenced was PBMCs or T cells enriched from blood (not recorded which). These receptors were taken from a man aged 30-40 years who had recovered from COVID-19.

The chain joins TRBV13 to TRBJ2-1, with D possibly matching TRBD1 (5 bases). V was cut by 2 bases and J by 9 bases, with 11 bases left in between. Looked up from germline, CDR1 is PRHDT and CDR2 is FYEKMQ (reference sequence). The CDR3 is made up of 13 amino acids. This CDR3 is CASSLRGSLEQFF. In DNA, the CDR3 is TGTGCCAGCAGCTTAAGGGGTAGTCTTGAGCAGTTCTTC.

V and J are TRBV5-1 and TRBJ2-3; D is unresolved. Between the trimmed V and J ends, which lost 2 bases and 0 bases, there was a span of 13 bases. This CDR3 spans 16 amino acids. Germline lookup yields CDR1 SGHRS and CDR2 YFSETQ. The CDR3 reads CASSLVASASTDTQYF. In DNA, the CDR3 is TGCGCCAGCAGCTTAGTAGCATCCGCTAGCACAGATACGCAGTATTTT.